This TCR beta chain was sequenced for a study of shared clonotypes between healthy human individuals (TCRdb year 2020). Study-level background: A couple of women and a few men aged 18 to 49 years were included in the cohort. For each donor, three plates each were used for CD4 naive and CD4 memory, two plates were used for CD8 naive, and one plate was used for CD8 memory. Blood TCR repertoires of roughly five healthy adults were deeply sequenced to estimate repertoire size and the extent of clonotype sharing between individuals. Per donor, leukapheresis produced somewhere between about 0.8 and 9.5 billion PBMCs. Different laboratories and diverse techniques were used to prepare libraries and sequence TCR repertoires, to increase sequencing depth and limit assay-specific biases.

TCR CDR3 regions were amplified from genomic DNA by multiplex PCR using the deep immunoSEQ assay. Extracted genomic DNA from each cell subset was distributed evenly across all wells of several immunoSEQ 96-well plates, and each plate was treated as a replicate. For sorted subsets, each replicate PCR was loaded with about 200 ng genomic DNA, equivalent to about 33,000 T cell genomes. Purified libraries were quantified with a Qubit 3.0 fluorometer, sized on a Bioanalyzer 2100, and re-quantified with the KAPA Library Quantification kit. A separate single-read 150-cycle Illumina NextSeq 550 flow cell was used to sequence each immunoSEQ 96-well plate. From the authors' description of their analysis: Because only junctional sequences without quality scores were contained in the immunoSEQ output, filtering matching that applied to full-length reads could not be performed. Sequences were annotated with PyIR, a Python wrapper for IgBLAST v1.9, using IMGT germline references to assign V/J genes and CDR3. Any read was removed if the V/J assignment was weak (E-value above 1e-6), the CDR3 was missing, or the read contained stop codons, out-of-frame junctions, or ambiguous translated residues. V3J clonotypes were defined as sequences sharing an identical inferred V gene, J gene, and CDR3 amino acid sequence. Percentage overlap between repertoires was calculated by dividing the number of shared unique clonotypes by the size of the smaller repertoire. Richness of each repertoire was evaluated using RTK rarefaction, the Chao1 estimator, and Recon v2.1 estimates of unobserved clonotypes. For all TCRbeta clonotypes obtained by the gDNA method from a handful of donors, generation probabilities were computed with OLGA. As stored in TCRdb, this immuneACCESS dataset retains in-frame rearrangements with V and J assigned. A fraction of the clones does not appear; measured against another copy, unresolved V genes explain less than half of the discrepancy, and the remainder lacks a known reason. For V, J and clone size, that table is used; D and trimming come from the DNA. The sample profile shows some 740,000 clones; nearly 95% of them were found once. The ten biggest clones cover about 25% of the sample.

CD8 naive samples were CD45RO-negative cells positively selected for CCR7, giving a CD45RA+CCR7+ population that excluded TemRA cells. Donors were healthy HIV-negative adults with no recently reported acute infections or vaccinations. Every donor was a Caucasian adult residing in Nashville, Tennessee, USA. Blood was obtained by leukapheresis, after which PBMCs were separated by Ficoll-Histopaque density gradient centrifugation and cryopreserved in liquid nitrogen vapor phase. Analytical flow cytometry was used to check the purity and quantity of each magnetically sorted T cell population. Each sorted fraction had its genomic DNA isolated and then quantified by UV absorbance on a Nanodrop 2000c. For this clone: Its recognized antigen is unknown. The sample holds no much larger clone one base away, and base qualities are not on file.

Broad study findings and their caveats: Sampling was limited to blood, and TCR repertoires in tissue likely differ from TCR repertoires in blood. Rarefaction of sorted-subset datasets indicated incomplete sequencing despite the large sequencing depth. Because the study included only a small number of donors, the genetic and exposure-history diversity represented was limited. Estimated clonotype richness was generally larger for naive than for memory subsets. Pairwise subsampling led to the expectation that sequencing depth would affect the degree of clonotype sharing among donors. When a handful of donors were compared, the shared fraction of clonotypes was 5% to 6.5% for naive CD4, 3.5% to 4% for naive CD8, 2.3% for memory CD4, and about 0.36% for memory CD8. Clonotypes shared by all four sorted-subset donors showed higher generation probabilities than non-shared clonotypes.

The clonotype originates from a man aged 25 to 40 in good health. Sequenced sample: naive CD8+ T cells sorted from blood. Taken with the paper, the label for cell subset or site translates to: CD45RA+CCR7+.

This receptor has the CDR3 CASSLGGTSGRSYNEQFF. The nucleotide sequence is TGTGCCAGCAGCTTAGGGGGGACTAGCGGGAGGTCCTACAATGAGCAGTTCTTC. The chain is assembled from TRBV7-8 and TRBJ2-1; TRBD2 lines up with 15 middle nucleotides. V ends up 1 base short and J 1 base short, with an unmatched junction base count of 2. The germline V gene sets CDR1 to SGHVS and CDR2 to FQNEAQ. From the cysteine through the phenylalanine, the CDR3 covers 18 amino acids. Only the CDR3 DNA is retained, 54 bases long and in frame from the first base.